A single sample gave rise to the 23 T cell receptor beta chains below, sequenced in a study of blood T cell repertoires in COVID-19. The data were produced by immunoSEQ multiplex PCR, yet TCRdb's version contains in-frame clones alone and is incomplete. The sample holds roughly 87,000 clones, approximately 85% seen once. Material for sequencing was peripheral blood. The receptors were gathered from a woman over 75 with COVID-19, enrolled during active disease.

The J gene is TRBJ2-2, the V gene TRBV3-1 (or the pseudogene TRBV3-2), with 13 bases fitting TRBD2. The CDR3 totals 18 residues. The germline V gene has CDR1 LGHDT and CDR2 YNNKEL (reference sequence). The ends lost 4 bases at V and 3 bases at J; junction bases unmatched: 8. In nucleotides, the CDR3 is TGTGCCAGCAGCCGAATCACTAGCGGGAGGGCCTACACCGGGGAGCTGTTTTTT. Protein product: CASSRITSGRAYTGELFF.

CDR3 protein: CASSSSSGGLSYNEQFF. The CDR3 coding sequence is TGTGCCAGCAGTTCCTCTAGCGGGGGCCTCTCCTACAATGAGCAGTTCTTC. The chain is built from TRBV6-2 or TRBV6-3 and TRBJ2-1; 10 bases agree with TRBD2. The CDR3 loop spans 17 amino acids. In germline, CDR1 is MNHEY, CDR2 SVGEGT. V lost 4 bases to trimming and J lost 0 bases; unmatched junction nucleotides: 6.

The chain has TRBV7-3 and TRBJ1-1; weak D call: TRBD1 (6 bases). V lost 5 bases to trimming and J lost 11 bases, with 24 bases between them. Germline-derived CDR1 and CDR2 are SGHTA and FQGTGA. The CDR3 sequence is 15 residues long. The DNA of the CDR3 is TGTGCCAGCAGCGCGTCCGGGACCCAGACAGGCGGGGCTTTCTTT. This codes for CASSASGTQTGGAFF.

The rearrangement links TRBV28 to TRBJ2-6; possibly TRBD2 for D (6 bases). From germline, CDR1 is MDHEN and CDR2 SYDVKM. The CDR3 is 17 amino acids. The V and J ends lost 4 bases and 4 bases respectively, with 17 bases between them. The CDR3 nucleotides are TGTGCCAGCAGTTCCCCCTTTTCGGGGGACGGGGCCAACGTCCTGACTTTC. Protein: CASSSPFSGDGANVLTF. Looking up the rest from reference TRBV28 and TRBJ2-6 gives the full variable domain: DVKVTQSSRYLVKRTGEKVFLECVQDMDHENMFWYRQDPGLGLRLIYFSYDVKMKEKGDIPEGYSVSREKKERFSLILESASTNQTSMYLCASSSPFSGDGANVLTFGAGSRLTVL.

This clone was seen only a few times. The V and J genes are TRBV6-5 and TRBJ2-7; D might be TRBD2 (6 bases). With 7 bases removed from V and 6 bases from J, the gap between germline ends came to 22 bases. Germline loops: CDR1 MNHEY, CDR2 SVGAGI. The CDR3 loop spans 15 amino acids. CDR3 residues: CASNPGTWGLGEQYF. The CDR3 DNA reads TGTGCCAGCAACCCCGGGACTTGGGGCCTTGGCGAGCAGTACTTC.

The chain has TRBV11-2 and TRBJ2-7, with 10 bases that match TRBD2. CDR1 is SGHAT and CDR2 is FQNNGV in the germline V gene. The V gene end was trimmed by 5 bases and the J gene end by 4 bases; junction bases not matched to a gene: 11. The CDR3 extends over 16 amino acids. CDR3 residues: CASSPRGASGGYEQYF. In DNA, the CDR3 is TGTGCCAGCAGCCCCAGAGGGGCTAGCGGGGGTTACGAGCAGTACTTC.

With regard to this clone: In the same sample, other DNA sequences code for this CDR3. The genes are TRBV7-3 and TRBJ2-2; D unclear. Between the trimmed V and J ends, which lost 5 bases and 1 base, there was a span of 2 bases. The germline V gene has CDR1 SGHTA and CDR2 FQGTGA. The CDR3 loop spans 12 amino acids. CDR3: CASSLNTGELFF. In nucleotides, the CDR3 is TGTGCCAGCAGCCTGAACACCGGGGAGCTGTTTTTT. The full variable domain, completed using reference TRBV7-3 and TRBJ2-2, is GAGVSQTPSNKVTEKGKYVELRCDPISGHTALYWYRQSLGQGPEFLIYFQGTGAADDSGLPNDRFFAVRPEGSVSTLKIQRTERGDSAVYLCASSLNTGELFFGEGSRLTVL.

The CDR3 loop is CASSQDAGTGGLANEKLFF. The CDR3 coding sequence is TGCGCCAGCAGCCAAGACGCCGGGACAGGGGGTTTGGCTAATGAAAAACTGTTTTTT. V and J are TRBV4-3 and TRBJ1-4; 11 bases line up with TRBD1. V shed 0 bases, J shed 3 bases, and the junction held 9 bases outside the gene matches. Germline V gene data show CDR1 as LGHNA and CDR2 as YSLEER. This CDR3 has 19 amino acids.

The chain uses TRBV4-1 and TRBJ2-2; the match to TRBD2 covers 11 bases. V lost 3 bases and J lost 1; bases outside the gene matches: 7. The CDR3 is made up of 18 amino acids. Germline V gene lookup returns CDR1 MGHRA and CDR2 YSYEKL. CDR3 region: CASSHPGTSGMNTGELFF. CDR3 nucleotide sequence: TGCGCCAGCAGCCACCCCGGGACTAGCGGTATGAACACCGGGGAGCTGTTTTTT.

J is TRBJ2-7 and V is TRBV3-1 (or the pseudogene TRBV3-2), with a tentative D call TRBD2 (6 bases). Germline V gene lookup returns CDR1 LGHDT and CDR2 YNNKEL (reference sequence). V was cut by 3 bases and J by 0 bases, with 12 bases left in between. This CDR3 has 15 amino acids. DNA of the CDR3: TGTGCCAGCAGCCATTCTCCAGCGGGCTCCTACGAGCAGTACTTC. Residues: CASSHSPAGSYEQYF.

The V call is TRBV6-6, the J call TRBJ2-7, with 14 bases identical to TRBD2. CDR3 length: 16 amino acids. The J segment lost 5 bases and the V segment lost 2 bases, leaving 5 bases of the junction unmatched. CDR1 and CDR2 from the germline V gene are MNHNY and SVGAGI (reference sequence). The CDR3 protein is CASSYPTSGGGDEQYF. CDR3 nucleotide sequence: TGTGCCAGCAGTTACCCGACTAGCGGGGGGGGCGACGAGCAGTACTTC.

This rearrangement joins TRBV7-8 to TRBJ2-7; TRBD1 matches 9 bases. The V segment lost 5 bases and the J segment 6 bases; nucleotides outside the gene matches: 11. The CDR3 is 15 residues long. Germline loops: CDR1 SGHVS, CDR2 FQNEAQ. The CDR3 region has the DNA TGTGCCAGCAGCCCCCCCTCACAGGGGGCGGGCGAGCAGTACTTC. It encodes CASSPPSQGAGEQYF. Filled out from reference TRBV7-8 and TRBJ2-7, the complete variable domain reads GAGVSQSPRYKVAKRGQDVALRCDPISGHVSLFWYQQALGQGPEFLTYFQNEAQLDKSGLPSDRFFAERPEGSVSTLKIQRTQQEDSAVYLCASSPPSQGAGEQYFGPGTRLTVT.

CDR3 sequence: CASSHLGTGNGYTF. The CDR3 nucleotides read TGTGCCAGCAGCCACCTTGGGACAGGGAATGGCTACACCTTC. The chain carries TRBV3-1 (or the pseudogene TRBV3-2) and TRBJ1-2, with 9 bases identical to TRBD1. Trimming at V came to 3 bases and at J to 6 bases, leaving 5 bases not matched to a gene. This CDR3 comprises 14 residues. Per germline, CDR1 LGHDT and CDR2 YNNKEL (reference sequence).

This chain connects TRBV6-2 or TRBV6-3 to TRBJ2-2; D is unclear. V lost 5 bases, J lost 1 base, and 2 bases lay in between. The CDR3 length is 12 residues. CDR1 is MNHEY, CDR2 SVGEGT, per germline. CDR3 in amino acids: CASSLNTGELFF. CDR3 bases: TGTGCCAGCAGTCTGAACACCGGGGAGCTGTTTTTT.

The rearrangement links TRBV2 to TRBJ1-5; 11 bases are shared with TRBD1. The germline V gene has CDR1 SNHLY and CDR2 FYNNEI. Losses at the gene ends were 7 bases for V and 6 bases for J; bases not matched to a gene: 8. CDR3 length: 15 residues. The CDR3 reads CASTLPGQGVQPQHF. CDR3 coding DNA: TGTGCCAGCACCCTACCGGGACAGGGGGTTCAGCCCCAGCATTTT.

The chain employs TRBV5-1 and TRBJ2-7; 7 bases are shared with TRBD1. CDR3 length: 12 residues. V shed 7 bases, J shed 4 bases, and the junction held 5 bases outside the gene matches. CDR1 and CDR2 (germline): SGHRS, YFSETQ. The CDR3 is CASSGTDYEQYF. The CDR3 nucleotides read TGCGCCAGCTCCGGGACAGATTACGAGCAGTACTTC.

The chain combines TRBV5-1 with TRBJ2-7, with 8 bases that match TRBD2. The CDR3 runs to 16 residues. Germline V CDR1 and CDR2: SGHRS, YFSETQ. With V trimmed by 0 bases and J by 4 bases, 9 bases remained unmatched. CDR3 in amino acids: CASSLDLSGAGYEQYF. The DNA for the CDR3 is TGCGCCAGCAGCTTGGATCTTAGCGGGGCCGGGTACGAGCAGTACTTC.

CDR3 residues: CASSEFPQTGRAEAFF. The CDR3 region has the DNA TGCGCCAGCAGTGAGTTCCCCCAGACAGGGAGAGCTGAAGCTTTCTTT. The gene calls are TRBV10-2 and TRBJ1-1; 7 bases fit TRBD1. Germline trimming cut 1 base from V and 6 bases from J; bases unmatched to any gene: 11. The length of the CDR3 is 16 residues. The germline gives CDR1 WSHSY, CDR2 SAAADI.

This clone appeared once. The genes are TRBV18 and TRBJ1-2; 8 nucleotides align to TRBD1. The CDR3 loop spans 15 amino acids. Germline CDR1 reads KGHSH; CDR2 reads LQKENI. The ends lost 4 bases at V and 2 bases at J; junction bases unmatched: 6. In DNA form, the CDR3 reads TGTGCCAGCTCACGGGGAACAGGGGGAAACTATGGCTACACCTTC. It translates to CASSRGTGGNYGYTF.

The chain employs TRBV28 and TRBJ2-7, with D unresolved. The CDR3 is made up of 13 amino acids. Germline V gene lookup returns CDR1 MDHEN and CDR2 SYDVKM. Trimming shortened V by 1 base and J by 0 bases, and 4 bases separated the two germline ends. The DNA of the CDR3 is TGTGCCAGCAGTTTATACGGCTCCTACGAGCAGTACTTC. Translated, it gives CASSLYGSYEQYF. The whole variable domain, filled in from reference TRBV28 and TRBJ2-7, reads DVKVTQSSRYLVKRTGEKVFLECVQDMDHENMFWYRQDPGLGLRLIYFSYDVKMKEKGDIPEGYSVSREKKERFSLILESASTNQTSMYLCASSLYGSYEQYFGPGTRLTVT.

The chain couples TRBV4-1 to TRBJ1-2; 8 nucleotides align to TRBD1. The junction had 9 bases not matched to a gene; V was cut back by 3 bases and J by 6 bases. This CDR3 has 15 residues. Looked up from germline, CDR1 is MGHRA and CDR2 is YSYEKL. CDR3 sequence: CASSHSSQGADGYTF. DNA of the CDR3: TGCGCCAGCAGCCATTCGTCGCAGGGGGCGGATGGCTACACCTTC.

Remarks on this clone: A read error may account for a junction end that differs from germline. The gene calls are TRBV11-3 and TRBJ2-1; TRBD2 agrees at 10 bases. The CDR3 extends over 12 amino acids. Germline CDR1 reads SGHNT; CDR2 reads YENEEA. CDR3 nucleotide sequence: TGTGCCAGCAGATTAGCGGGGGGTAGGCAGTTCTTC. This sequence encodes CASRLAGGRQFF. The whole variable domain, remainder taken from reference TRBV11-3 and TRBJ2-1, is EAGVVQSPRYKIIEKKQPVAFWCNPISGHNTLYWYLQNLGQGPELLIRYENEEAVDDSQLPKDRFSAERLKGVDSTLKIQPAELGDSAVYLCASRLAGGRQFFGPGTRLTVL.

This chain links TRBV7-2 with TRBJ1-1; tentative D call: TRBD1 (5 bases). Looked up from germline, CDR1 is SGHTA and CDR2 is FQGNSA. CDR3 length: 14 amino acids. Trimming took off 3 bases at V and 0 bases at J, with 8 bases between the two ends. The chain's CDR3 is CASSLGPLNTEAFF. The CDR3 region has the DNA TGTGCCAGCAGCTTGGGGCCTTTGAACACTGAAGCTTTCTTT. Full variable domain (missing parts from reference TRBV7-2 and TRBJ1-1): GAGVSQSPSNKVTEKGKDVELRCDPISGHTALYWYRQSLGQGLEFLIYFQGNSAPDKSGLPSDRFSAERTGGSVSTLTIQRTQQEDSAVYLCASSLGPLNTEAFFGQGTRLTVV.